The TCR beta chain described here comes from a study of shared clonotypes between healthy human individuals. Notes on the study in general: Compared with clonotypes that all four donors shared, non-shared clonotypes had lower generation probabilities.

Every donor was a Caucasian adult from Nashville, Tennessee. Germline assignment: CDR1 SNHLY and CDR2 FYNNEI. The CDR3 is 15 residues long. V lost 5 bases to trimming and J lost 9 bases, with 22 bases between them. Assay used: immunoSEQ multiplex PCR; TCRdb lists only in-frame clones, some missing. The repertoire holds roughly 2 million clones, 90% to 97% seen once, with roughly 0.13% in the top ten. Details on this clone: What it binds is unknown.

The source material was naive CD4+ T cells sorted from blood. Described subset: CD45RA+ positively selected. The TCR sequence derives from a man younger than 35 in good health. The rearrangement links TRBV2 to TRBJ1-2; D remains unclear. The CDR3 is CASSPDLARPGSYTF. CDR3 nucleotides: TGTGCCAGCAGTCCGGACCTGGCCAGGCCCGGGAGCTACACCTTC.